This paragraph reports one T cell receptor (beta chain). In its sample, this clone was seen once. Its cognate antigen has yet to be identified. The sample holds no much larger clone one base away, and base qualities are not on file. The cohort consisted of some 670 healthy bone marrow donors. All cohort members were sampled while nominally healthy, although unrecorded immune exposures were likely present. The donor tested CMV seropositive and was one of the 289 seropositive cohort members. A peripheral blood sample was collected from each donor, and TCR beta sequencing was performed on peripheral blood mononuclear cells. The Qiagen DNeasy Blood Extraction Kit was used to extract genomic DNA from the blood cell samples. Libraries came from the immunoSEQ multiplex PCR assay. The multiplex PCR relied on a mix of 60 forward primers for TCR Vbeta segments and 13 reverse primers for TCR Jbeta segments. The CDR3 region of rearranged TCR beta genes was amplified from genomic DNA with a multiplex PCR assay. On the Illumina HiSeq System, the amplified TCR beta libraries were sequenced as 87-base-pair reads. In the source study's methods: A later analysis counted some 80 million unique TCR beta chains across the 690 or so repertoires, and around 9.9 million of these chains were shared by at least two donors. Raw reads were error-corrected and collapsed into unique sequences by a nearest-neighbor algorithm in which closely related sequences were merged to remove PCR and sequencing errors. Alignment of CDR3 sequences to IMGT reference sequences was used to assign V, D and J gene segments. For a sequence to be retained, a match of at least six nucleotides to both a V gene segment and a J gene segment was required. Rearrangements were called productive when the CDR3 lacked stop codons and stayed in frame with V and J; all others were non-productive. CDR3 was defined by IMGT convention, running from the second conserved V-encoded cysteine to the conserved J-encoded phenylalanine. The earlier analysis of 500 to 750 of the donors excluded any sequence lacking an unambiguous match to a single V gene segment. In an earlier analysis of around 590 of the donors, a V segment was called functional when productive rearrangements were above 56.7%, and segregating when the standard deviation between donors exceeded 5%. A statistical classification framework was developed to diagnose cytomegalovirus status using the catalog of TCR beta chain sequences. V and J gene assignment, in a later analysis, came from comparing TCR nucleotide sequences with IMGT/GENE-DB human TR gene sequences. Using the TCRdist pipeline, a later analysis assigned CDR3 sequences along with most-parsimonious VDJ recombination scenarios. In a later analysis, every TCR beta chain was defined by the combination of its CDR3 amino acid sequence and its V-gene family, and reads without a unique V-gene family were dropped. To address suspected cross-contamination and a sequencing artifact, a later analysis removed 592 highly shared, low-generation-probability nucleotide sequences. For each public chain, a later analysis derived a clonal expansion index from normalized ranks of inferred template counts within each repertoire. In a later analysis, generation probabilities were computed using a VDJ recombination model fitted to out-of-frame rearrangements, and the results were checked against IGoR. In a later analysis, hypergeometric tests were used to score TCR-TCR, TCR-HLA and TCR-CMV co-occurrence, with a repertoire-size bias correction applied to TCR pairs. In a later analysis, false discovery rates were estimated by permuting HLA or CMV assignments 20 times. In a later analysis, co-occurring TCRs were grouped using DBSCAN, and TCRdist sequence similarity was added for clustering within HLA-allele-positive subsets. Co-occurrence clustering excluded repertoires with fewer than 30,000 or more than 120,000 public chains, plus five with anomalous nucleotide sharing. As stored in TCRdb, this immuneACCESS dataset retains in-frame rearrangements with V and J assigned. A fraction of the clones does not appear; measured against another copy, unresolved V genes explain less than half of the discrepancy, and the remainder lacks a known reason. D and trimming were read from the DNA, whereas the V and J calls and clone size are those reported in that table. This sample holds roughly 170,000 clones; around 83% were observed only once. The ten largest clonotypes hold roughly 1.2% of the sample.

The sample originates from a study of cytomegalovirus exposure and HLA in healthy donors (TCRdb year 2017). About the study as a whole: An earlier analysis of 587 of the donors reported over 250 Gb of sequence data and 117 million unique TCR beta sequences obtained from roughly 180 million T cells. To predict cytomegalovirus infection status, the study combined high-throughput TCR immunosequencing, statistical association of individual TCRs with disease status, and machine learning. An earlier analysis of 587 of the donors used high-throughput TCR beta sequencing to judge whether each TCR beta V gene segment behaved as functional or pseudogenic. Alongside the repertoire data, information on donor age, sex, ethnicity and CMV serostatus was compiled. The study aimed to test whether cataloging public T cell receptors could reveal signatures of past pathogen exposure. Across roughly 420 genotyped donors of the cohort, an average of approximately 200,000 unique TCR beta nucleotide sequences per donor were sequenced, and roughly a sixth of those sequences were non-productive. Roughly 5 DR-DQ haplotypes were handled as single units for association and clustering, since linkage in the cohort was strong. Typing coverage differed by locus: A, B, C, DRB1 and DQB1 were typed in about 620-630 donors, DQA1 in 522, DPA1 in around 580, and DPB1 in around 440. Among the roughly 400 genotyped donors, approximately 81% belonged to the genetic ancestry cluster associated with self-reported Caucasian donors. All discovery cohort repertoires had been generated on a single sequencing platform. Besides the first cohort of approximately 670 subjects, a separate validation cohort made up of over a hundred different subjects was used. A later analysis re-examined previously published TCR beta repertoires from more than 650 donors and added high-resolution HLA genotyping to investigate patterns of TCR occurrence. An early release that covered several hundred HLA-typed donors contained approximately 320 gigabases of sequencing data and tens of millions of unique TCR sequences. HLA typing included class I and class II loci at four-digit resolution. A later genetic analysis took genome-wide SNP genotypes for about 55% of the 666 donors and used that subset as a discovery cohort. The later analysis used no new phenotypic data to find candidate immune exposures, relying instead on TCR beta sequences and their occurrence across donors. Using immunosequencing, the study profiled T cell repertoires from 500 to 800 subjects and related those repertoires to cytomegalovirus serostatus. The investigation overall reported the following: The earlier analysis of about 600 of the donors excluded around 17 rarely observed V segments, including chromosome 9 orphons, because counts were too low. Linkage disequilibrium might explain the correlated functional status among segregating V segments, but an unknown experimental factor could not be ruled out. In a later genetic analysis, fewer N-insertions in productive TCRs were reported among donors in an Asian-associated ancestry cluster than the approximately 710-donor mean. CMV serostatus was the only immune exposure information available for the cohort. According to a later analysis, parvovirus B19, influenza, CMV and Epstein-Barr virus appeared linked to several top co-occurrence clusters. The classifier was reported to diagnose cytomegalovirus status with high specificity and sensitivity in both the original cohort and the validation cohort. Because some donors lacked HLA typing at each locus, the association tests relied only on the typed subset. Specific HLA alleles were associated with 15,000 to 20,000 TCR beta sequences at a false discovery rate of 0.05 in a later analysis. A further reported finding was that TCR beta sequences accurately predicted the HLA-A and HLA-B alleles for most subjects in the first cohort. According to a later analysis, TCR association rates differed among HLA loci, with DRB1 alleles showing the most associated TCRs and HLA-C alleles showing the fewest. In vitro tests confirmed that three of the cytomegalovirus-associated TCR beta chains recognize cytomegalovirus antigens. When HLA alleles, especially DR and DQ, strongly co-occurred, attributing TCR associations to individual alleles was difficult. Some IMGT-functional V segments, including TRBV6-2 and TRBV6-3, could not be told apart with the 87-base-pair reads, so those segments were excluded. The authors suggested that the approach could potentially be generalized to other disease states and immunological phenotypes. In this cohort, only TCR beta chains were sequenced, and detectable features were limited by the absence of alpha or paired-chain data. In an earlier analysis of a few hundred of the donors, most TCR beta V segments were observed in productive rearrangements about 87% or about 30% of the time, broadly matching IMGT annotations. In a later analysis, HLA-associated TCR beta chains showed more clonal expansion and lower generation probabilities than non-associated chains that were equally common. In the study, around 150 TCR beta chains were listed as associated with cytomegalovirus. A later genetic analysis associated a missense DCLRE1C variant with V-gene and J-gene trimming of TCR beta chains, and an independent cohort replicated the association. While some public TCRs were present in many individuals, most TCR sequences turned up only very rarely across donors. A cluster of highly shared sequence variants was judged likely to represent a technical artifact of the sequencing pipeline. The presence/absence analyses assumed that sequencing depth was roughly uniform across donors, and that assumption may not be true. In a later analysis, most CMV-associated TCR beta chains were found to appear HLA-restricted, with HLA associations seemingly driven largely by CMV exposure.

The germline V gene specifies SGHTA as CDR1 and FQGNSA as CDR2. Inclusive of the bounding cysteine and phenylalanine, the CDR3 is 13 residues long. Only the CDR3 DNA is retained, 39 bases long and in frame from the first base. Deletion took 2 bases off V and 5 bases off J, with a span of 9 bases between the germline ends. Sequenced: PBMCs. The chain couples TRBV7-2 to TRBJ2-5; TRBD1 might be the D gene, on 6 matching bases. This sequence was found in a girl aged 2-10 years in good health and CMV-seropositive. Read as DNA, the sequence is TGTGCCAGCAGCTTAACAGGGTTTGAGACCCAGTACTTC. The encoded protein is CASSLTGFETQYF.